One sample yielded the 7 T cell receptor beta chains listed below, sequenced in a study of EBV T-cell therapy then PD-1 blockade in nasopharyngeal carcinoma. Clones were read by immunoSEQ multiplex PCR, and TCRdb kept only the in-frame ones, dropping some. The table includes 14,000 or so clones, approximately 81% detected once. No antigen has been assigned to these receptors. Sample treatment: AdE1-LMPpoly-expanded autologous EBV-specific T-cell therapy followed by anti-PD-1 nivolumab. Sample: CD8+ T cells from blood, taken at day 105 from a patient whose treatment included autologous EBV-specific T cells and nivolumab. These receptors all stem from a man in his forties with nasopharyngeal carcinoma.

This clone has a single count. The chain couples TRBV7-2 to TRBJ2-7; no firm D call. This CDR3 has 14 residues. V was clipped by 6 bases and J by 3 bases, with 15 bases between them. Germline-derived CDR1 and CDR2 are SGHTA and FQGNSA. CDR3 nucleotide sequence: TGTGCCAGCAGTTGTCGGTACCGATGCTACGAGCAGTACTTC. Translated: CASSCRYRCYEQYF.

This sequence joins TRBV4-1 and TRBJ2-7, with TRBD1 identical over 7 bases. CDR3 length: 14 residues. Trimming removed 1 base from V and 2 bases from J; junction bases left unmatched: 2. Germline V gene lookup returns CDR1 MGHRA and CDR2 YSYEKL. CDR3 in DNA: TGCGCCAGCAGCCAAGTACAGGGGACCTACGAGCAGTACTTC. Translated, it gives CASSQVQGTYEQYF.

This clone is medium-sized by share. V usage is TRBV18 and J usage is TRBJ1-2; unclear D gene. V shed 0 bases and J shed 6 bases, with 17 bases lying between them. The CDR3 loop spans 16 amino acids. CDR1 is KGHSH, CDR2 LQKENI, per germline. The CDR3 DNA reads as TGTGCCAGCTCACCACCAATGTGGGAGGGAGGCGATGGCTACACCTTC. This codes for CASSPPMWEGGDGYTF.

This chain connects TRBV6-5 to TRBJ2-2, with TRBD1 identical over 8 bases. With 2 bases clipped from V and 3 bases from J, the junction kept 2 bases outside the gene matches. This CDR3 contains 15 residues. CDR1 MNHEY and CDR2 SVGAGI come from the germline V gene. CDR3 amino acids: CASSYVDRDTGELFF. The CDR3 coding sequence is TGTGCCAGCAGTTACGTGGACAGGGACACCGGGGAGCTGTTTTTT.

The chain uses TRBV4-2 and TRBJ1-6; D is ambiguous. Trimming took off 0 bases at V and 3 bases at J, with 12 bases between the two ends. The germline CDR1 and CDR2 sequences are LGHNA and YNFKEQ. The CDR3 sequence is 17 residues long. The CDR3 spells CASSQEAGALYNSPLHF. DNA for the CDR3: TGTGCCAGCAGCCAAGAGGCAGGCGCCCTCTATAATTCACCCCTCCACTTT.

The rearrangement joins TRBV5-1 to TRBJ2-7; a weak D match, TRBD1 (6 bases). V lost 4 bases to trimming and J lost 3 bases, with 11 bases between them. CDR1 and CDR2 from the germline V gene are SGHRS and YFSETQ. The CDR3 covers 13 residues. The CDR3 DNA reads as TGCGCCAGCAGCACCGGGGACAACTACGAGCAGTACTTC. Its translation is CASSTGDNYEQYF.

V is TRBV30 and J is TRBJ1-3; 9 nucleotides match TRBD1. The CDR3 is 15 amino acids. V lost 4 bases, J lost 2 bases, and 6 bases stayed unmatched. CDR1 is GTSNPN, CDR2 SVGIG, per germline (reference sequence). The CDR3 spells CAWTSGTGPGNTIYF. Here the CDR3 DNA reads TGTGCCTGGACCTCGGGGACAGGGCCTGGAAACACCATATATTTT.